This is a list of T cell receptor beta chains from one sample in a study of cytomegalovirus exposure and HLA in healthy donors. The protocol was immunoSEQ multiplex PCR, while the TCRdb copy is restricted to in-frame clones and leaves out a portion. The data hold 110,000 or so clones, with 81% observed a single time. The sample taken for sequencing was PBMCs. These receptors came from a woman in her 30s in good health and CMV-seronegative. CDR3s include the opening cysteine and the closing phenylalanine or tryptophan. D genes are given only for firm matches. Where a row states a size, it is once, few, many or the class of an expanded clone; other rows omit it.

j_call v_call clone_size d_call cdr3_nt cdr3_aa
TRBJ2-1 TRBV7-6 - TRBD2 TGTGCCAGCAGCTTAGGGACGACTAGCGGGAGGCTCAGCCGTGAGCAGTTCTTC CASSLGTTSGRLSREQFF
TRBJ1-5 TRBV2 - - TGTGCCAGCAAAGACAGGACAAACCAGCCCCAGCATTTT CASKDRTNQPQHF
TRBJ2-7 TRBV6-4 - TRBD2 TGTGCCAGCAGTACGGGGAGTAGCGGGCCCCGGGCCCACGAGCAGTACTTC CASSTGSSGPRAHEQYF
TRBJ2-1 TRBV7-3 - TRBD2 TGTGCCAGCAGCTTTAGCGGGGGTAACAATGAGCAGTTCTTC CASSFSGGNNEQFF
TRBJ2-5 TRBV5-1 once - TGCGCCAGCAGCCATCCCTCACAGGGGGGGGTAGAGACCCAGTACTTC CASSHPSQGGVETQYF
TRBJ1-2 TRBV15 - - TGTGCCACCAGCAGAGACGTGCAGGGGCAAACTGGCTACACCTTC CATSRDVQGQTGYTF
TRBJ2-7 TRBV30 - - TGTGCCTGGAGTCCTCGGAGGATCGAGCAGTACTTC CAWSPRRIEQYF
TRBJ1-2 TRBV10-3 - TRBD1 TGTGCCATCACTCGGACAGGGGAGTTGGGCTACACCTTC CAITRTGELGYTF
TRBJ1-1 TRBV7-9 - - TGTGCCAGCAGCCAAGTCCCAGGGTCCAGCCTGAACACTGAAGCTTTCTTT CASSQVPGSSLNTEAFF
TRBJ1-1 TRBV27 few TRBD1 TGTGCCAGCAGTCCGGGACAGGGTTTTATGAACACTGAAGCTTTCTTT CASSPGQGFMNTEAFF
TRBJ2-1 TRBV2 - - TGTGCCAGCAGTGGGGGGGATAATGAGCAGTTCTTC CASSGGDNEQFF
TRBJ1-5 TRBV30 - - TGTGCCTGGAGTCCTGGAGATCAGCCCCAGCATTTT CAWSPGDQPQHF
TRBJ1-1 TRBV2 - TRBD1 TGTGCCAGCACGGCCCCGGGACAGCGGAACACTGAAGCTTTCTTT CASTAPGQRNTEAFF
TRBJ1-5 TRBV7-2 - - TGTGCCAGCAGCCGTCAGGGCGGTCAGCCCCAGCATTTT CASSRQGGQPQHF
TRBJ2-7 TRBV7-9 - - TGTGCCAGCAGCTTGGCAGGGGAACACGAGCAGTACTTC CASSLAGEHEQYF
TRBJ2-1 TRBV7-8 - TRBD2 TGTGCCAGCAGCTCCAGGGCCGGGGGCGGGAGGGGCTACAATGAGCAGTTCTTC CASSSRAGGGRGYNEQFF
TRBJ1-1 TRBV19 - - TGTGCCAGTAGTATAGGGCGGAACACTGAAGCCTTCTTT CASSIGRNTEAFF
TRBJ2-1 TRBV10-3 - - TGTGCCATCAGTGGGGACACCCCTTACAATGAGCAGTTCTTC CAISGDTPYNEQFF
TRBJ1-5 TRBV4-1 - TRBD1 TGCGCCAGCAGCCCTTCCCCCTTGACAGGGACTAATCAGCCCCAGCATTTT CASSPSPLTGTNQPQHF
TRBJ2-5 TRBV5-4 - TRBD2 TGTGCCAGCAGCACCCGGCTAGCGGGATTAGAGACCCAGTACTTC CASSTRLAGLETQYF
TRBJ1-2 TRBV14 - TRBD1 TGTGCCAGCAGCCAAAATTTACGGACAGGGGATGGCTACACCTTC CASSQNLRTGDGYTF
TRBJ2-3 TRBV28 - TRBD2 TGTGCCAGCAGTTTACTAGCGGGAGGAGAAGGTACGCAGTATTTT CASSLLAGGEGTQYF
TRBJ1-5 TRBV7-9 - - TGTGCCAGCAGCCAGACAGATAGCAATCAGCCCCAGCATTTT CASSQTDSNQPQHF
TRBJ2-1 TRBV11-2 - TRBD1 TGTGCCGGCAGCTTAGGGGGGAGCAGGGGGCGCCGGAATGAGCAGTTCTTC CAGSLGGSRGRRNEQFF
TRBJ1-1 TRBV2 - - TGTGCCAGCACCGAACAGCCGAACACTGAAGCTTTCTTT CASTEQPNTEAFF
TRBJ1-1 TRBV29-1 - TRBD1 TGCAGCGAGGTACAGGGGGAGAACACTGAAGCTTTCTTT CSEVQGENTEAFF
TRBJ2-7 TRBV27 - TRBD1 TGTGCCAGCAGTTTAAAGGGACAGGGTTTCTCCTACGAGCAGTACTTC CASSLKGQGFSYEQYF
TRBJ1-2 TRBV7-2 - TRBD1 TGTGCCAGCAGTTCAGAAAACAGGGGATATGGCTACACCTTC CASSSENRGYGYTF
TRBJ2-7 TRBV27 - - TGTGCCAGCAGTTTATCGCGGAGCCACGAGCAGTACTTC CASSLSRSHEQYF
TRBJ1-6 TRBV5-1 - - TGCGCCAGCAGCTCCGGAGGGGCGGTAGGTTCACCCCTCCACTTT CASSSGGAVGSPLHF
TRBJ1-2 TRBV7-2 - - TGTGCCAGCAGCTTAAGATCCGGCAGGGGTTACGGTGGCTACACCTTC CASSLRSGRGYGGYTF
TRBJ2-5 TRBV30 once TRBD2 TGTGCCTGGGCGAGAGGGCTAGCGGGAACGGGAGAGACCCAGTACTTC CAWARGLAGTGETQYF
TRBJ2-1 TRBV6-4 - TRBD2 TGTGCCAGCAGTGTACTAGCGGGAGGTCGTGATCTGTTCTTC CASSVLAGGRDLFF
TRBJ2-1 TRBV11-3 - TRBD2 TGTGCCAGCAGCTTAGATTCCGGGGGGGCGAACTACAATGAGCAGTTCTTC CASSLDSGGANYNEQFF
TRBJ1-5 TRBV28 - - TGTGCCGCTTTGAAGGGAGGCAATCAGCTCCAGCATTTT CAALKGGNQLQHF
TRBJ2-7 TRBV28 once - TGTGCCAGCAGCAGGGCTTACGAGCAGTACTTC CASSRAYEQYF